This T cell receptor beta chain emerged from a study of post-analysis software for immune sequencing data. General observations from the study: A few TRBV segments occurring more often in patients than controls included TRBV5-6, TRBV5-1 and TRBV20-1.

Unique molecular identifiers tagged the TCR beta cDNA libraries. TCRdb ran MiXCR on the PCR reads and lists one entry per CDR3 protein. The sample shows some 260,000 distinct CDR3 sequences, 30% to 45% of them seen only once. This CDR3 is built from 14 residues. The germline CDR1 and CDR2 sequences are MGHDK and SYGVNS. Remarks on this clonotype: The antigen is not known. The junction departs from the called germline gene at one end, perhaps through a read error.

This clonotype was obtained from a girl aged 5-17 years with multiple sclerosis. The sequenced sample consisted of blood. This rearrangement joins TRBV25-1 to TRBJ1-2, with D unclear. CDR3 sequence: CASSGGPLDYGYTF. The CDR3 DNA follows: TGCGCCAGCAGCGGCGGGCCGTTAGACTATGGCTACACCTTC.